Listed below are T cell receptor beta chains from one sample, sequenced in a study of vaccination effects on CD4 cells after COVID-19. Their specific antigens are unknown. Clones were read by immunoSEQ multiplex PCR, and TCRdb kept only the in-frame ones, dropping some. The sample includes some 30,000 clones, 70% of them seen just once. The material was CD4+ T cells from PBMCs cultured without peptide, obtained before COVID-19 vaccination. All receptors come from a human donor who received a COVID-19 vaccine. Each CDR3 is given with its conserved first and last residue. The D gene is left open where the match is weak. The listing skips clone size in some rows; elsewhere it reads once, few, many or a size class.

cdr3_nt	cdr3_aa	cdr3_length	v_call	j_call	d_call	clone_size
TGTGCCAGCAGTTACTCCGGGGTGGGTAATTCACCCCTCCACTTT	CASSYSGVGNSPLHF	15	TRBV6-5	TRBJ1-6	-	-
TGTGCCAGCAGCTCGGCCTCCGGGACAGGGACCTCACCCCTCCACTTT	CASSSASGTGTSPLHF	16	TRBV7-9	TRBJ1-6	TRBD1	few
TGTGCCTGGAACGGGGGCCCTCGGGCCCATACAGGCCCCAATGAAAAACTGTTTTTT	CAWNGGPRAHTGPNEKLFF	19	TRBV30	TRBJ1-4	-	-
TGCGCCAGCAGCCGGGCAGCTGAAGCTTTCTTT	CASSRAAEAFF	11	TRBV4-1	TRBJ1-1	-	few
TGTGCCAGCAGTTCCCTAAGCGGGGCAACAGATACGCAGTATTTT	CASSSLSGATDTQYF	15	TRBV27	TRBJ2-3	TRBD2	-
TGTGCCAGCTCACTCCGGGACAGCCTTTACGAGCAGTACTTC	CASSLRDSLYEQYF	14	TRBV6-6	TRBJ2-7	TRBD1	-
TGTGCCAGCAGTTTAGGCAAGAACACTGAAGCTTTCTTT	CASSLGKNTEAFF	13	TRBV12-3/TRBV12-4	TRBJ1-1	-	-
TGTGCCAGCAGCCCACCGGGAGGGACCTACGAGCAGTACTTC	CASSPPGGTYEQYF	14	TRBV11-2	TRBJ2-7	TRBD2	few
TGCGCCAGCAGCCAAGAGGACTTGAGGGGCTACACCTTC	CASSQEDLRGYTF	13	TRBV4-1	TRBJ1-2	-	once
TGTGCCAGCAGCCAAAGGTCAGAGGGAGCTTTCTTT	CASSQRSEGAFF	12	TRBV14	TRBJ1-1	-	-
TGTGCCAGCTTTACTTCAGGGGGCCTAAATGAAAAACTGTTTTTT	CASFTSGGLNEKLFF	15	TRBV6-7	TRBJ1-4	TRBD1	-
TGTGCCAGCACCAGGACTAGCGGGAGAGCCTACAATGAGCAGTTCTTC	CASTRTSGRAYNEQFF	16	TRBV9	TRBJ2-1	TRBD2	once
TGTGCCAGTAAGAGAACAGAGGCAGGGGGTGGTGAGCAGTTCTTC	CASKRTEAGGGEQFF	15	TRBV19	TRBJ2-1	TRBD1	once
TGTGCCAGCAGCCCCACGTCCCGCGGGGCCCTTTGGGTTGAGCAGTTCTTC	CASSPTSRGALWVEQFF	17	TRBV7-8	TRBJ2-1	-	-
TGTGCCAGCAGCTTTCTACAGGGGGGGGGTTACGAGCAGTACTTC	CASSFLQGGGYEQYF	15	TRBV11-2	TRBJ2-7	-	-
TGTGCCAGCAGCGTGGGGACTGTGGGCCAAGAGACCCAGTACTTC	CASSVGTVGQETQYF	15	TRBV9	TRBJ2-5	-	once
TGTGCCAGCAGTGCTCAGACAGGGGTTCAGTACTTC	CASSAQTGVQYF	12	TRBV25-1	TRBJ2-4	TRBD1	-
TGTGCCAGCAGTTTCAGGGTCCGAGAGACCCAGTACTTC	CASSFRVRETQYF	13	TRBV27	TRBJ2-5	-	-
TGTGCCAGCGGCAAGGGACAGGGGAACACCGGGGAGCTGTTTTTT	CASGKGQGNTGELFF	15	TRBV2	TRBJ2-2	TRBD1	-
TGTGCCACCAGCAGAGATTTAGGTACGGAGCAGTACTTC	CATSRDLGTEQYF	13	TRBV15	TRBJ2-7	-	-
TGCGCCAGCAGCCAGGGACTAGCGGGAGGGCTCTCCTACGAGCAGTACTTC	CASSQGLAGGLSYEQYF	17	TRBV4-1	TRBJ2-7	TRBD2	-
TGTGCCAGCAGTTCACACTCCGGGACCAACTATGGCTACACCTTC	CASSSHSGTNYGYTF	15	TRBV27	TRBJ1-2	-	-
TGTGCCAGCAGTGCCAACAGCTACGAGCAGTACTTC	CASSANSYEQYF	12	TRBV6-6	TRBJ2-7	-	few
TGTGCCAGCAGCTTCGGGACAGGGCATTCACCCCTCCACTTT	CASSFGTGHSPLHF	14	TRBV5-5	TRBJ1-6	TRBD1	few
TGTGCCAGCAGCTTGGGAGGGGGCAGTGAAAAACTGTTTTTT	CASSLGGGSEKLFF	14	TRBV5-4	TRBJ1-4	TRBD1	-
TGTGCCAGCCGAGGGGGCTACGGCAATCAGCCCCAGCATTTT	CASRGGYGNQPQHF	14	TRBV6-5	TRBJ1-5	TRBD1	few
TGTGCCAGCTCTCCTCCGGGACAGAGAAACTATGGCTACACCTTC	CASSPPGQRNYGYTF	15	TRBV18	TRBJ1-2	TRBD1	-
TGTGCCAGCAGACGAGCGGGGGGGCCCACAGATACGCAGTATTTT	CASRRAGGPTDTQYF	15	TRBV2	TRBJ2-3	TRBD2	-
TGTGCCAGTGGTCGGGGGGGCCTTCTCAATGAGCAGTTCTTC	CASGRGGLLNEQFF	14	TRBV19	TRBJ2-1	TRBD2	-
TGTGCCAGTAGTCCCGGGACAGGGAGAGGCTACACCTTC	CASSPGTGRGYTF	13	TRBV19	TRBJ1-2	TRBD1	once
TGTGCCAGCAGTCAGGGGGTAGCTTTCTTT	CASSQGVAFF	10	TRBV12-3/TRBV12-4	TRBJ1-1	TRBD1	few
TGTGCCAGCAGTGAAGGAAGCGGGGGGATGTTGGGCCAGTACTTC	CASSEGSGGMLGQYF	15	TRBV2	TRBJ2-5	TRBD2	once
TGCGCCAGCAGCCAAGGAGCCAACAGGAGAAGCGGCACCTTC	CASSQGANRRSGTF	14	TRBV4-1	TRBJ1-2	-	few
TGTGCCAGCAGTTTCCGCCAAGAGACCCAGTACTTC	CASSFRQETQYF	12	TRBV12-3/TRBV12-4	TRBJ2-5	-	-
TGTGCCACAGGGGGGATCCGTTCCTATGACAATGAGCAGTTCTTC	CATGGIRSYDNEQFF	15	TRBV6-5	TRBJ2-1	-	-
TGTGCCAGCAGTTACTCGGTGATGGGACTAGTCGGAGATACGCAGTATTTT	CASSYSVMGLVGDTQYF	17	TRBV6-2/TRBV6-3	TRBJ2-3	TRBD2	-
TGTGCCAGCAGAAATCGACAGGGTACCACTGAAGCTTTCTTT	CASRNRQGTTEAFF	14	TRBV5-8	TRBJ1-1	TRBD1	once
TGTGCCAGCAGCTTAGTAATACCGGGACGGCGTCACGGGGAGCTGTTTTTT	CASSLVIPGRRHGELFF	17	TRBV7-2	TRBJ2-2	-	-
TGTGCCACTGGGCGACCGGGACAGGATTACTATGGCTACACCTTC	CATGRPGQDYYGYTF	15	TRBV19	TRBJ1-2	TRBD1	few
TGTGCCTGGTCAATCGAGACTAGCTCCGAGCAGTACTTC	CAWSIETSSEQYF	13	TRBV30	TRBJ2-7	TRBD2	once
TGTGCCAGCAGCTTCCCCCCACAGGGCGGTGCCTATGGCTACACCTTC	CASSFPPQGGAYGYTF	16	TRBV7-9	TRBJ1-2	-	-
TGTGCCAGCAGTGGGGGGTTGGATTCACCCCTCCACTTT	CASSGGLDSPLHF	13	TRBV12-3/TRBV12-4	TRBJ1-6	-	-
TGTGCCATCAGTGTGGCGGCAGATGATGGCTACACCTTC	CAISVAADDGYTF	13	TRBV10-3	TRBJ1-2	-	few
TGTGCCAGCAGCCAAGGACTAGCGCTGAATGAGCAGTTCTTC	CASSQGLALNEQFF	14	TRBV4-2	TRBJ2-1	TRBD2	-
TGCGCCAGCAATTCGGATAGCGATCCCGGGGAGCTGTTTTTT	CASNSDSDPGELFF	14	TRBV10-1	TRBJ2-2	-	-
TGCGCCAGCAGCCCCGGACTAGCGGGGGGGCAAATATTCACAGATACGCAGTATTTT	CASSPGLAGGQIFTDTQYF	19	TRBV4-1	TRBJ2-3	TRBD2	-
TGTGCCAGTAGTATAAGGACAGGGACCTATAATTCACCCCTCCACTTT	CASSIRTGTYNSPLHF	16	TRBV19	TRBJ1-6	TRBD1	few
TGTGCCAGCAGCAACCGAGATGGCTACACCTTC	CASSNRDGYTF	11	TRBV7-9	TRBJ1-2	-	few
TGTGCCAGCAGCTTAGGGGGGACAGGGGTTTTTCCCCTCCACTTT	CASSLGGTGVFPLHF	15	TRBV7-9	TRBJ1-6	TRBD1	-
TGTGCCAGCGGGAGAGCGGGGGGCGAGCAGTACTTC	CASGRAGGEQYF	12	TRBV6-5	TRBJ2-7	TRBD2	-
TGTGCCAGCAGGCAAAGGTGGTCCGGGACAGGGCGGGATGAAAAACTGTTTTTT	CASRQRWSGTGRDEKLFF	18	TRBV3-1/TRBV3-2	TRBJ1-4	TRBD1	once
TGTGCCAGCAGCTCTAAGTTGTGGGGGGACATGAAGTACTACGAGCAGTACTTC	CASSSKLWGDMKYYEQYF	18	TRBV11-2	TRBJ2-7	-	-
TGCGCCAGCAACAGGGGACGGGAAGATACGCAGTATTTT	CASNRGREDTQYF	13	TRBV10-2	TRBJ2-3	TRBD1	-
TGCGCCAGCAGTGTGGGGTCAGGGAGCACAGATACGCAGTATTTT	CASSVGSGSTDTQYF	15	TRBV10-2	TRBJ2-3	-	-
TGTGCCAGCAGTGAAACGGGGACAGTTTACGAGCAGTACTTC	CASSETGTVYEQYF	14	TRBV6-1	TRBJ2-7	TRBD1	-